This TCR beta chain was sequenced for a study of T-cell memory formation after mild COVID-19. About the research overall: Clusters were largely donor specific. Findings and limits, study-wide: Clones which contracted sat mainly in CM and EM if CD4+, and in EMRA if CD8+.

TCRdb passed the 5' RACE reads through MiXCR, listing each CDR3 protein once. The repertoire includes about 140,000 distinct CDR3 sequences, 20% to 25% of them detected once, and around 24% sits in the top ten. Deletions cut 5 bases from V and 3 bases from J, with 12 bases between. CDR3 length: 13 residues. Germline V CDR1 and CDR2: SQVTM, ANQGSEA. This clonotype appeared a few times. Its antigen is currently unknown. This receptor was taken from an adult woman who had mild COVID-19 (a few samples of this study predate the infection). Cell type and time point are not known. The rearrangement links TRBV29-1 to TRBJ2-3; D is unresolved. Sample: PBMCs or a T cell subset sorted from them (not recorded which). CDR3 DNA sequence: TGCAGCGTTCCCCCAGGCTTAACAGATACGCAGTATTTT. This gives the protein CSVPPGLTDTQYF.